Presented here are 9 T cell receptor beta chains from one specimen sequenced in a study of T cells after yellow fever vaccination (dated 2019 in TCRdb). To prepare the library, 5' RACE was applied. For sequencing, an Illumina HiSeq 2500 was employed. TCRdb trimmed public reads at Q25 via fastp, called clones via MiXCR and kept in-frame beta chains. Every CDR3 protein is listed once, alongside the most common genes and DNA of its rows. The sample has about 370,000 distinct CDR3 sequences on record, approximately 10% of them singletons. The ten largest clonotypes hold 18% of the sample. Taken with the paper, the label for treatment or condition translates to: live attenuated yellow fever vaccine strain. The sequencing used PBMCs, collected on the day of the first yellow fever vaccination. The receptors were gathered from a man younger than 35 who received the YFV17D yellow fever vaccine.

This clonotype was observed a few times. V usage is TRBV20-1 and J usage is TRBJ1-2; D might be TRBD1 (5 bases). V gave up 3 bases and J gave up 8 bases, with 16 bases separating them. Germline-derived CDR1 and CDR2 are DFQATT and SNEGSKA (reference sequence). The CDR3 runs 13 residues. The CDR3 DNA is TGCAGTGCTAGTAGCGGGGCAGGCGGCGGCTACACCTTC. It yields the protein CSASSGAGGGYTF.

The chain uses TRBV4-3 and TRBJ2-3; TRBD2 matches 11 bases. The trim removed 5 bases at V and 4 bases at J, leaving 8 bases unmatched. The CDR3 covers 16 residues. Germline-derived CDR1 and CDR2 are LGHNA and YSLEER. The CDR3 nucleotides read TGCGCCAGCAGCGCCCTAGCGGGGGGCCGGGCAGATACGCAGTATTTT. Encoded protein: CASSALAGGRADTQYF.

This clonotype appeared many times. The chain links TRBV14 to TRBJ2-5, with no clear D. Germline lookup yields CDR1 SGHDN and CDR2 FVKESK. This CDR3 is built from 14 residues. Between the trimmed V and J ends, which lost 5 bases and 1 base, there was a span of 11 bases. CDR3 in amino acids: CASSYRAGQETQYF. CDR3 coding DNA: TGTGCCAGCAGCTACCGGGCCGGCCAAGAGACCCAGTACTTC.

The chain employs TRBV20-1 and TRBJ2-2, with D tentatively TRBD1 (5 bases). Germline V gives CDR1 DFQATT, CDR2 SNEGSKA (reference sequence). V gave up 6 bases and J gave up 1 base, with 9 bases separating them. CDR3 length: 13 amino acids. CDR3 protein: CSAQDRNTGELFF. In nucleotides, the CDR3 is TGCAGTGCCCAAGACAGGAACACCGGGGAGCTGTTTTTT.

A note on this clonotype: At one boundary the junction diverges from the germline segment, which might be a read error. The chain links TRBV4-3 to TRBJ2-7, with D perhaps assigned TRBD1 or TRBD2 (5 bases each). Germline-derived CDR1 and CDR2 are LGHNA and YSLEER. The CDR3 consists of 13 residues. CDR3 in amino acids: CASSPRGGAEQCF. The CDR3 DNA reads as TGCGCCAGCAGCCCCCGGGGCGGTGCCGAGCAGTGCTTC.

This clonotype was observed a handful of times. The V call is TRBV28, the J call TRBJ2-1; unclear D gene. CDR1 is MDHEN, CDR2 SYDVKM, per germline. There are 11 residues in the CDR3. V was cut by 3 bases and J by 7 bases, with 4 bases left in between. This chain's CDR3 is CASSFMNEQFF. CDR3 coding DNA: TGTGCCAGCAGTTTTATGAATGAGCAGTTCTTC. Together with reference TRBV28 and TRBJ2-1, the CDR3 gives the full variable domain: DVKVTQSSRYLVKRTGEKVFLECVQDMDHENMFWYRQDPGLGLRLIYFSYDVKMKEKGDIPEGYSVSREKKERFSLILESASTNQTSMYLCASSFMNEQFFGPGTRLTVL.

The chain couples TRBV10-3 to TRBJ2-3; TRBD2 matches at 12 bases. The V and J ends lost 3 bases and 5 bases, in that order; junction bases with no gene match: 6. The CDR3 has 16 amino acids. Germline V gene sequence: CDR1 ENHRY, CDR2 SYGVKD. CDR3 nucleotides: TGTGCCATCAGTGAAGGGCTAGCGGGGGGGCAAGATACGCAGTATTTT. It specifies CAISEGLAGGQDTQYF.

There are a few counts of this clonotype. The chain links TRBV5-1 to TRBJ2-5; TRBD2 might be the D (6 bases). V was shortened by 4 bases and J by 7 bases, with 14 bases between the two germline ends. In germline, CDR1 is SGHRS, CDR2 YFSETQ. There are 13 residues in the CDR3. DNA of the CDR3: TGCGCCAGCAGCCTGCAAGCCGGGGGGACCCAGTACTTC. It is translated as CASSLQAGGTQYF.

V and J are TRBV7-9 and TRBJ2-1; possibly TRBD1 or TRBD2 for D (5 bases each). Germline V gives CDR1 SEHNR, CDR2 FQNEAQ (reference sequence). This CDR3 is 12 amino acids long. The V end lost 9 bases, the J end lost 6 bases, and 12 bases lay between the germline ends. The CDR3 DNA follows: TGTGCCAGTCGCCTTGGGGGCAATGAGCAGTTCTTC. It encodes CASRLGGNEQFF.